This T cell receptor beta chain was observed in a study of vaccination and CD4 T cells after COVID-19. Study information: Recovered-phase convalescent patients showed SARS-CoV-2 positivity by nasal swab PCR; roughly ten were mild, one severe. Study conclusions and caveats: Median SARS-CoV-2-reactive clonotype numbers rose nonsignificantly, 21 to 38. A median roughly 86% of convalescent patients' SARS-CoV-2-reactive clones emerged only after vaccination.

After removal of 5 bases from V and 4 bases from J, the junction contained 7 bases not matched to a gene. The CDR3 has 15 residues. The germline V gene has CDR1 SEHNR and CDR2 FQNEAQ (reference sequence). This clonotype has only a few counts. As yet, its antigen is unknown. Sequence data for DNA of cultured CD4+ T cells were generated by the Oncomine TCR Beta short-read assay. Investigators obtained genomic DNA by extraction from cultured CD4+ T cells. TCRdb reanalysed the PCR reads using MiXCR and keeps one entry per CDR3 protein. Among around 2,700 distinct CDR3 sequences listed, around 76% were seen once. Indicated treatment: roughly 10-day PBMC culture with coronavirus spike peptide pools or control peptides (ViraFEST assay).

The sequenced sample consisted of CD4+ T cells from blood, cultured in vitro. The source of this sequence is a human donor who had recovered from COVID-19. V is TRBV7-9 and J is TRBJ2-2; 7 positions agree with TRBD1. This CDR3 is CASSPGQHSTGELFF. The CDR3 region has the DNA TGTGCCAGCAGCCCGGGACAGCATAGCACCGGGGAGCTGTTTTTT.